A selection of T cell receptor beta chains follows, all from one sample in a study of blood T cell repertoires in COVID-19. Assay: immunoSEQ multiplex PCR; the TCRdb copy retains only in-frame clones and omits some. The sample shows over 250,000 clones, 88% of them seen only once. The specimen was PBMCs or T cells enriched from blood (not recorded which). These receptors were taken from a woman aged 45-60 years who had recovered from COVID-19. The conserved cysteine and the conserved F or W are not part of the CDR3 here.

v_gene	j_gene	CDR3aa
TRBV6-2/TRBV6-3	TRBJ2-7	ASSRLAGAYEQY
TRBV5-1	TRBJ2-1	ASKTLAGGHNEQF
TRBV5-6	TRBJ1-3	ASSLDGIGNTIY
TRBV1	TRBJ2-7	TSSQDHISYEQY
TRBV5-1	TRBJ1-2	ASGILRGGGDGYT
TRBV6-5	TRBJ1-1	ASSPRDSNTEAF
TRBV18	TRBJ2-2	ASSPPAGNTGELF
TRBV5-1	TRBJ2-1	ASSFRQGGVNEQF
TRBV5-1	TRBJ2-7	ASSPTQTSGNEQY
TRBV7-9	TRBJ2-1	ASSLVTGYEQF
TRBV4-2	TRBJ1-1	ASSQSNTEAF
TRBV24-1	TRBJ2-7	ATSDTSYEQY
TRBV7-6	TRBJ2-3	ASSPRAGGPDDTQY
TRBV29-1	TRBJ2-3	SVFGARDSVADTQY
TRBV11-1	TRBJ2-1	ASSGTTGRFFNEQF
TRBV11-3	TRBJ2-3	ASSLGEATDTQY
TRBV18	TRBJ1-1	ASSPAGVPNTEAF
TRBV19	TRBJ2-5	ASRLNRVETQY
TRBV3-1/TRBV3-2	TRBJ2-1	ASSQDLSGRASGEQF
TRBV5-1	TRBJ1-2	ASRHTGQVNYGYT
TRBV4-3	TRBJ1-1	ASSQEAGAEAF
TRBV5-1	TRBJ2-3	ASSPGLAGVLLTDTQY
TRBV5-3	TRBJ2-1	ARRPGLAVNNEQF
TRBV24-1	TRBJ2-1	ATSDYSGSSYNEQF
TRBV29-1	TRBJ2-2	SVGKGDTTNTGELF
TRBV18	TRBJ2-7	ASSGGTKSSYEQY
TRBV9	TRBJ2-5	ASGGLAGGGETQY
TRBV6-5	TRBJ1-3	ASSLGQIGNTIY
TRBV5-1	TRBJ2-3	ASRSTGTGTDTQY
TRBV6-5	TRBJ1-5	ASTGYSQGPQH
TRBV19	TRBJ2-5	ASRGQGRGETQY
TRBV7-3	TRBJ2-6	ASSLDRVGGANVLT
TRBV7-6	TRBJ2-3	ASSLSSGSFDTQY
TRBV2	TRBJ2-7	ASGRGLAGTYEQY
TRBV6-2/TRBV6-3	TRBJ2-1	ASSSPPRASYNEQF
TRBV6-2/TRBV6-3	TRBJ2-7	ASSYFSSGDEQY
TRBV7-9	TRBJ1-6	ASSLGTGGYNSPLH
TRBV13	TRBJ2-3	ASSPGGGSGTDTQY
TRBV5-6	TRBJ2-7	ASSFQILYEQY
TRBV4-3	TRBJ1-2	ASSQEAGQGLYGYT
TRBV21-1	TRBJ2-7	ASSKSQGWGYYEQY
TRBV5-4	TRBJ2-5	ASSLSAREETQY
TRBV20-1	TRBJ2-1	SATSSFEQF
TRBV4-1	TRBJ1-3	ASNTPSSGNTIY
TRBV28	TRBJ2-1	ASRTWASGYYNEQF
TRBV5-1	TRBJ2-7	ASSGSSSYEQY
TRBV7-9	TRBJ2-7	AGGTVGSSYEQY